This TCR beta chain was identified in a study of blood T cells in healthy people across ages. General study results and limits: Significant beta diversity loss was already apparent by age approximately 42, declining roughly linearly.

This clonotype was observed a few times. Its target is not known. The germline V and J ends were trimmed by 4 bases and 1 base, with 7 bases remaining between them. The CDR3 contains 13 residues. The germline V gene has CDR1 MNHNY and CDR2 SVGAGI (reference sequence). With a J-beta primer mix and a sample-barcoded 5' primer, a second PCR ran about 6 to 11 cycles. TCRdb recomputed calls from the 5' RACE reads with MiXCR, one row per CDR3 protein. Of a few hundred thousand distinct CDR3 sequences listed, about 29% are singletons. A further study also used this sample, focusing on T cells of mothers and their children.

J is TRBJ1-1 and V is TRBV6-6; D might be TRBD1 (6 bases). Sample: blood. This TCR was sampled from a boy between 2 and 15 years old in good health. In nucleotides, the CDR3 is TGTGCCAGCAGTTCCAGGGGGAACACTGAAGCTTTCTTT. This encodes CASSSRGNTEAFF.